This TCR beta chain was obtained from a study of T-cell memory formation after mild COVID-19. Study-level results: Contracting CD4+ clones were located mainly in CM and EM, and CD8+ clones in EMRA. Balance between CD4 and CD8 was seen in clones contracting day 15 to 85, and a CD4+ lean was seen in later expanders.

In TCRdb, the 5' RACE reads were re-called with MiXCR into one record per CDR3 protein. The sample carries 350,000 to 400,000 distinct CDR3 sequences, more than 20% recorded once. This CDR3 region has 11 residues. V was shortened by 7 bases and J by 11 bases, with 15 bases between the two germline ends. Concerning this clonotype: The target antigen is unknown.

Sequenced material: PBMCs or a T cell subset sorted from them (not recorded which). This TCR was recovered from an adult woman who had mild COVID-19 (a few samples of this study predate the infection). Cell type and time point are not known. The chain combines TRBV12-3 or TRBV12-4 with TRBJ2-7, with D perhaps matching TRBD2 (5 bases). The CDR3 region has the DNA TGTGCCAGCAAAAGAACGGAGGAGGAGTACTTC. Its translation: CASKRTEEEYF.